One and the same sample provided the 28 T cell receptor beta chains below, sequenced in a study of Graves' ophthalmopathy and Graves' hyperthyroidism. RNA transcripts yielded amplified TCR beta CDR3 regions. RT-PCR in the first round used HTBI primers; a second-round multiplex PCR followed. TCRdb passed the multiplex PCR reads through MiXCR, listing each CDR3 protein once. The sample holds about 480,000 distinct CDR3 sequences, approximately 15% seen once. Sequenced input: blood. The origin of the receptors is a woman aged 30 to 39 with Graves' ophthalmopathy.

This clonotype was detected many times. The chain has TRBV9 and TRBJ2-7; TRBD2 matches 10 bases. The CDR3 loop spans 15 amino acids. V lost 1 base and J lost 2; bases outside the gene matches: 3. From germline, CDR1 is SGDLS and CDR2 YYNGEE. As DNA, the CDR3 is TGTGCCAGCAGCGTAAGCGGGGGGGCAACCTACGAGCAGTACTTC. Encoded protein: CASSVSGGATYEQYF.

This chain links TRBV6-1 with TRBJ2-7; tentative D call: TRBD1 (6 bases). Deletions cut 8 bases from V and 5 bases from J, with 13 bases between. Germline V gene lookup returns CDR1 MNHNS and CDR2 SASEGT. The CDR3 contains 12 residues. For the CDR3, the DNA is TGTGCCAGCTCTAGGGCAGGGGACGAGCAGTACTTC. Translated: CASSRAGDEQYF.

The chain recombines TRBV12-3 or TRBV12-4 with TRBJ1-1; 7 bases agree with TRBD1. The CDR3 totals 15 residues. J was trimmed by 2 bases and V by 7 bases; bases with no gene match: 10. CDR3 DNA sequence: TGTGCCAGCACCCGGACAGGACCAGCTAACACTGAAGCTTTCTTT. Translated, it gives CASTRTGPANTEAFF.

This clonotype came up many times. The chain is built from TRBV6-1 and TRBJ1-2; TRBD1 might be the D (5 bases). Trimming pared 7 bases from V and 0 bases from J, leaving 9 bases between. From germline, CDR1 is MNHNS and CDR2 SASEGT. The CDR3 runs 13 residues. The chain's CDR3 is CASTMTANYGYTF. The CDR3 bases are TGTGCCAGCACTATGACAGCTAACTATGGCTACACCTTC.

This rearrangement joins TRBV30 to TRBJ2-5; D unclear. CDR1 is GTSNPN and CDR2 is SVGIG in the germline V gene (reference sequence). Trimming shortened V by 3 bases and J by 4 bases, and 12 bases separated the two germline ends. The CDR3 runs 13 residues. The CDR3 region is CAWSPDHGETQYF. The CDR3 region has the DNA TGTGCCTGGAGCCCCGACCATGGAGAGACCCAGTACTTC.

This clonotype came up many times. CDR3 sequence (DNA): TGTGCCAGCAGCCCCCTGAGGGGGGAAAGCGGTGGCTACACCTTC. Amino acids: CASSPLRGESGGYTF. The V and J genes are TRBV2 and TRBJ1-2, with D possibly being TRBD1 (6 bases). The V gene's germline CDR1 is SNHLY and CDR2 FYNNEI. V lost 6 bases, J lost 7 bases, and 21 bases lay in between. The CDR3 runs 15 residues.

This clonotype appeared many times. The rearrangement joins TRBV5-1 to TRBJ2-7; the D is unclear. Germline-derived CDR1 and CDR2 are SGHRS and YFSETQ. The CDR3 spans 17 residues. V lost 0 bases, J lost 1 base, and 17 bases lay in between. CDR3 coding DNA: TGCGCCAGCAGCTTGGTCCCACAGATCTATACTTCCTACGAGCAGTACTTC. Translating gives CASSLVPQIYTSYEQYF.

The table lists this clonotype with many counts. The chain couples TRBV28 to TRBJ1-5; 7 nucleotides agree with TRBD1. J gave up 0 bases and V 5 bases, and 7 bases lay outside the gene matches. The germline gives CDR1 MDHEN, CDR2 SYDVKM. This CDR3 spans 16 amino acids. The CDR3 protein is CASSLTGQYSNQPQHF. CDR3 sequence (DNA): TGTGCCAGCAGTCTTACGGGACAGTATAGCAATCAGCCCCAGCATTTT. Full variable domain (outside the CDR3, taken from reference TRBV28 and TRBJ1-5): DVKVTQSSRYLVKRTGEKVFLECVQDMDHENMFWYRQDPGLGLRLIYFSYDVKMKEKGDIPEGYSVSREKKERFSLILESASTNQTSMYLCASSLTGQYSNQPQHFGDGTRLSIL.

This clonotype was counted a few times. The CDR3 region is CAWSPFGEHAGPLHF. CDR3 in DNA: TGTGCCTGGAGTCCCTTCGGGGAACATGCCGGACCCCTCCACTTT. This sequence joins TRBV30 and TRBJ1-6; D uncertain. Trimming cost V 2 bases and J 12 bases, with 20 bases left between them. From germline, CDR1 is GTSNPN and CDR2 SVGIG (reference sequence). The CDR3 runs 15 residues.

This clonotype appeared a few times. V and J are TRBV13 and TRBJ2-5, with 7 bases matching TRBD1. Germline lookup yields CDR1 PRHDT and CDR2 FYEKMQ (reference sequence). This CDR3 has 14 residues. Trimming at V came to 7 bases and at J to 1 base, leaving 6 bases not matched to a gene. The CDR3 DNA reads TGTGCCAGCACCAGGGGACAGTTCCAAGAGACCCAGTACTTC. As protein: CASTRGQFQETQYF.

Many counts were recorded for this clonotype. This chain joins TRBV6-1 and TRBJ2-7; TRBD2 matches at 11 bases. The CDR3 runs 14 residues. Germline assignment: CDR1 MNHNS and CDR2 SASEGT. V gave up 7 bases and J gave up 5 bases; unmatched junction bases: 7. The CDR3 DNA reads TGTGCCAGCATTGTTACACTAGCGGGGGACGAGCAGTACTTC. This translates into CASIVTLAGDEQYF.

This clonotype was counted only a few times. V usage is TRBV19 and J usage is TRBJ2-5; tentatively, D is TRBD1 (7 bases). The CDR3 sequence is 17 residues long. The V and J ends lost 4 bases and 1 base respectively, with 19 bases between them. Germline assignment: CDR1 LNHDA and CDR2 SQIVND (reference sequence). Here the CDR3 reads CASSKRTWGDSQETQYF. DNA of the CDR3: TGTGCCAGTAGTAAGAGAACGTGGGGGGACAGCCAAGAGACCCAGTACTTC.

This clonotype was detected many times. The chain links TRBV7-2 to TRBJ1-2; TRBD1 aligns across 7 bases. V gave up 6 bases and J gave up 5 bases; unmatched junction bases: 0. This CDR3 spans 11 amino acids. CDR1 SGHTA and CDR2 FQGNSA come from the germline V gene. The DNA of the CDR3 is TGTGCCAGCAGGACAGGGTATGGCTACACCTTC. Its translation is CASRTGYGYTF.

This clonotype was recorded many times. CDR3 sequence (DNA): TGTGCCAGCAGCCAAGATCAGGGGCGGCACGGGAGCTATGGCTACACCTTC. Translation: CASSQDQGRHGSYGYTF. This chain connects TRBV4-2 to TRBJ1-2, with TRBD1 as a possible D gene (6 bases). Trimming left V 0 bases short and J 4 bases short, with 18 bases between. The germline V gene has CDR1 LGHNA and CDR2 YNFKEQ. There are 17 residues in the CDR3.

Many counts were recorded for this clonotype. V gene TRBV5-1 combines with J gene TRBJ1-1; D unresolved. Trimming left V 0 bases short and J 0 bases short, with 6 bases between. The CDR3 spans 14 residues. CDR1 and CDR2 from the germline V gene are SGHRS and YFSETQ. This chain's CDR3 is CASSLDRLNTEAFF. The CDR3 DNA is TGCGCCAGCAGCTTGGACAGATTGAACACTGAAGCTTTCTTT.

This clonotype was observed at least ten times. The chain has TRBV6-1 and TRBJ2-5; D might be TRBD1 (6 bases). The CDR3 spans 12 residues. Per germline, CDR1 MNHNS and CDR2 SASEGT. Trimming left V 8 bases short and J 5 bases short, with 12 bases between. The CDR3, as DNA: TGTGCCAGCTCAGGGGCTTTGGAGACCCAGTACTTC. Its protein product is CASSGALETQYF.

The J gene is TRBJ2-2, the V gene TRBV18, with unresolved D. V lost 3 bases and J 0 bases, leaving 11 bases between the germline ends. CDR3 size: 16 residues. Germline CDR1 is KGHSH and CDR2 is LQKENI. Here the CDR3 reads CASSPGRPPNTGELFF. The CDR3 nucleotides are TGTGCCAGCTCACCCGGACGACCACCGAACACCGGGGAGCTGTTTTTT.

This clonotype came up many times. V usage is TRBV20-1 and J usage is TRBJ2-5; TRBD2 matches at 9 bases. Unmatched junction bases numbered 12, after V lost 0 bases and J lost 1 base. This CDR3 contains 18 residues. CDR1 is DFQATT, CDR2 SNEGSKA, per germline (reference sequence). The CDR3 spells CSARDPGLAGVIQETQYF. The DNA for the CDR3 is TGCAGTGCTAGAGATCCGGGTTTAGCGGGAGTTATCCAAGAGACCCAGTACTTC.

V is TRBV6-1 and J is TRBJ1-1; D uncertain. The CDR3 runs to 14 residues. Germline CDR1 reads MNHNS; CDR2 reads SASEGT. Trimming took 7 bases from V and 2 from J, leaving 14 bases between them. The DNA of the CDR3 is TGTGCCAGCACCGAAACGACTTTTAACACTGAAGCTTTCTTT. Translation: CASTETTFNTEAFF.

This clonotype was recorded at least ten times. J is TRBJ1-2 and V is TRBV20-1; 9 bases align to TRBD1. This CDR3 comprises 16 residues. CDR1 is DFQATT, CDR2 SNEGSKA, per germline (reference sequence). With 1 base clipped from V and 4 bases from J, the junction kept 10 bases outside the gene matches. The CDR3 loop is CSARGTSDRGIYGYTF. As DNA, the CDR3 is TGCAGTGCTAGAGGTACTTCGGACAGGGGAATCTATGGCTACACCTTC.

The V and J genes are TRBV4-1 and TRBJ2-7; 8 positions match TRBD1. This CDR3 has 16 amino acids. Germline V gene sequence: CDR1 MGHRA, CDR2 YSYEKL. V lost 1 base and J lost 6; bases outside the gene matches: 11. CDR3 nucleotide sequence: TGCGCCAGCAGCCAAGTGTGGCTTCGGACAGGGTCCGAGCAGTACTTC. Protein product: CASSQVWLRTGSEQYF.

DNA of the CDR3: TGTGCCAGCAGTGAGGTTCAGGGGATTGAGGACACTGAAGCTTTCTTT. Translated, it gives CASSEVQGIEDTEAFF. The rearrangement links TRBV6-1 to TRBJ1-1, with TRBD1 as a possible D gene (6 bases). This CDR3 comprises 16 residues. V lost 3 bases, J lost 3 bases, and 17 bases lay in between. Germline CDR1 reads MNHNS; CDR2 reads SASEGT.

Ten or more counts support this clonotype. V is TRBV24-1 and J is TRBJ2-5; 10 nucleotides line up with TRBD1. Trimming removed 4 bases from V and 2 bases from J; junction bases left unmatched: 9. Germline V gives CDR1 KGHDR, CDR2 SFDVKD. This CDR3 is 17 amino acids long. CDR3 loop: CATSETDRGTLQETQYF. CDR3 nucleotide sequence: TGTGCCACCAGTGAGACGGACAGGGGGACACTTCAAGAGACCCAGTACTTC.

This clonotype appeared many times. The chain links TRBV12-3 or TRBV12-4 to TRBJ1-3, with 9 bases that match TRBD1. The CDR3 runs 15 residues. V gave up 8 bases and J gave up 0 bases; unmatched junction bases: 5. CDR3 protein: CASGGTGRSGNTIYF. DNA for the CDR3: TGTGCCAGCGGGGGGACAGGGCGCTCTGGAAACACCATATATTTT.

Many counts were recorded for this clonotype. This sequence joins TRBV28 and TRBJ1-5; 7 nucleotides agree with TRBD1. Germline V gives CDR1 MDHEN, CDR2 SYDVKM. The length of the CDR3 is 16 residues. After removal of 3 bases from V and 0 bases from J, the junction contained 5 bases not matched to a gene. The DNA for the CDR3 is TGTGCCAGCAGTTTCGGACAGGCCTTTAGCAATCAGCCCCAGCATTTT. Translating gives CASSFGQAFSNQPQHF.

This clonotype was counted at least ten times. The chain combines TRBV28 with TRBJ2-7, with TRBD1 matching 7 bases. CDR3 length: 16 residues. Unmatched junction bases numbered 7, after V lost 2 bases and J lost 0 bases. Germline V CDR1 and CDR2: MDHEN, SYDVKM. The CDR3 reads CASSLLTGTASYEQYF. The CDR3 DNA reads TGTGCCAGCAGTTTACTGACCGGGACAGCCTCCTACGAGCAGTACTTC.

The sample holds many counts of this clonotype. The chain joins TRBV28 to TRBJ1-2; D gene uncertain. V gave up 4 bases and J gave up 3 bases, with 9 bases separating them. The CDR3 contains 13 residues. Looked up from germline, CDR1 is MDHEN and CDR2 is SYDVKM. CDR3: CASSSSVDYGYTF. In nucleotides, the CDR3 is TGTGCCAGCAGTTCCTCAGTGGACTATGGCTACACCTTC.

This clonotype was counted ten times or more. The chain carries TRBV29-1 and TRBJ1-1, with a tentative D call TRBD1 (6 bases). CDR1 is SQVTM, CDR2 ANQGSEA, per germline. V was pared by 7 bases and J by 3 bases, with 18 bases between. The CDR3 runs 14 residues. Written as DNA, the CDR3 is TGCAGCGGCCTCACAGGGACGGGGTACACTGAAGCTTTCTTT. Its protein is CSGLTGTGYTEAFF.